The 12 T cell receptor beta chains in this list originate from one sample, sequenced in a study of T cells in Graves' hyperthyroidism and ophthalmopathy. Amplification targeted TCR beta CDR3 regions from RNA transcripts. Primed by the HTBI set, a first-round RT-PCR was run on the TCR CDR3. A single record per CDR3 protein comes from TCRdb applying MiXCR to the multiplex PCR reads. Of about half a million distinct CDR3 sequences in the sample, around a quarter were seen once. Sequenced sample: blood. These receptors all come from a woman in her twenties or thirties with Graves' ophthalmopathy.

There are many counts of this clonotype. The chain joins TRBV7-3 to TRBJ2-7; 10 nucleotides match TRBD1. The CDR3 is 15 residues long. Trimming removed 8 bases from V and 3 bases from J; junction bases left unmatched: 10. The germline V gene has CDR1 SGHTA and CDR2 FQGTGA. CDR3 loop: CASGLRGQGNYEQYF. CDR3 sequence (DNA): TGTGCCAGCGGCCTAAGGGGACAGGGGAACTACGAGCAGTACTTC. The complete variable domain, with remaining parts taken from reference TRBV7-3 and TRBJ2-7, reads GAGVSQTPSNKVTEKGKYVELRCDPISGHTALYWYRQSLGQGPEFLIYFQGTGAADDSGLPNDRFFAVRPEGSVSTLKIQRTERGDSAVYLCASGLRGQGNYEQYFGPGTRLTVT.

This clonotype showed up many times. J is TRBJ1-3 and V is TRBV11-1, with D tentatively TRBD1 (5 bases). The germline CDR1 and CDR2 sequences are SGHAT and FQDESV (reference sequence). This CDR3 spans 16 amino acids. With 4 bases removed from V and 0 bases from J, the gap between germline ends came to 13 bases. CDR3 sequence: CASSYRQTYSGNTIYF. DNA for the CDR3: TGTGCCAGCAGCTACAGACAGACCTACTCTGGAAACACCATATATTTT.

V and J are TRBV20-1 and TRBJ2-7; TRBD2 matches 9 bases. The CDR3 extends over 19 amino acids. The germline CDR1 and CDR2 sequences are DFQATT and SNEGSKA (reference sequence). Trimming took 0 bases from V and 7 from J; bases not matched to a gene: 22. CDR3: CSARDRVWGASGVGREQYF. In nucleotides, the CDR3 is TGCAGTGCTAGAGATCGAGTTTGGGGTGCTAGCGGGGTTGGAAGGGAGCAGTACTTC.

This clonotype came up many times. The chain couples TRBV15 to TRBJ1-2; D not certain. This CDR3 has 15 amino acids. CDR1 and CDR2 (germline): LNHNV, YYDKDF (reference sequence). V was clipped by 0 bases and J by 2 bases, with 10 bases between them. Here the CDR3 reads CATSRDDVWNYGYTF. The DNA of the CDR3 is TGTGCCACCAGCAGAGACGATGTTTGGAACTATGGCTACACCTTC.

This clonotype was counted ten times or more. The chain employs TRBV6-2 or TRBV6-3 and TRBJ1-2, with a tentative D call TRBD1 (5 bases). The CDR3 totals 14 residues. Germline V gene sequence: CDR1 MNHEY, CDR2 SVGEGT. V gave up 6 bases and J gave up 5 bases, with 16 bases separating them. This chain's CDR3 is CASSYREGFYGYTF. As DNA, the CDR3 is TGTGCCAGCAGCTACCGGGAGGGGTTTTATGGCTACACCTTC.

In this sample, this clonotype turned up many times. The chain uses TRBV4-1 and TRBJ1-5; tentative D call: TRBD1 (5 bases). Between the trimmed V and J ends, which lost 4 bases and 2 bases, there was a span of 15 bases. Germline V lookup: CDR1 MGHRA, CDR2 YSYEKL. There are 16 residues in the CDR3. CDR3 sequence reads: CASSPSQGLGNQPQHF. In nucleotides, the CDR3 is TGCGCCAGCAGCCCTAGCCAGGGTTTAGGCAATCAGCCCCAGCATTTT.

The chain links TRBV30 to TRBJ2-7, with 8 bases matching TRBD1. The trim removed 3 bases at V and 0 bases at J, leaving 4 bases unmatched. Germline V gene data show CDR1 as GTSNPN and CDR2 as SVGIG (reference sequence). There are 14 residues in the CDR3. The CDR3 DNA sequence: TGTGCCTGGAGGAGGGACAGGAACTCCTACGAGCAGTACTTC. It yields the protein CAWRRDRNSYEQYF.

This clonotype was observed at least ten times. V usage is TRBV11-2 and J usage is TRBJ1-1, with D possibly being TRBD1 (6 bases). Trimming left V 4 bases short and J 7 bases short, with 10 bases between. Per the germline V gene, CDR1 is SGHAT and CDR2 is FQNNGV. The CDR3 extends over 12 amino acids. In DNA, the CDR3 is TGTGCCAGCAGCTGGACAGCTGGTGAAGCTTTCTTT. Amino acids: CASSWTAGEAFF.

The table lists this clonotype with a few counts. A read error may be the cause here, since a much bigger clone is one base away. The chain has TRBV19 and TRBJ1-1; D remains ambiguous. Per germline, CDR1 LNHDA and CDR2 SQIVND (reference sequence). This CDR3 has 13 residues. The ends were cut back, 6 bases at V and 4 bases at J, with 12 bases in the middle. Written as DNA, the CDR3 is TGTGCCAGTAGGGAAGGACGACGCACTGAAGCTTTCTTT. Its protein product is CASREGRRTEAFF.

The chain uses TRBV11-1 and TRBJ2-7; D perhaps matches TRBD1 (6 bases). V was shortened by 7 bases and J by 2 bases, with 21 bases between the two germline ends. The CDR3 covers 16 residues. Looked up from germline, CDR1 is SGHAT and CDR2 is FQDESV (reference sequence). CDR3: CASTSPARDTPYEQYF. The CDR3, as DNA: TGTGCCAGCACCAGTCCCGCCCGGGACACTCCCTACGAGCAGTACTTC.

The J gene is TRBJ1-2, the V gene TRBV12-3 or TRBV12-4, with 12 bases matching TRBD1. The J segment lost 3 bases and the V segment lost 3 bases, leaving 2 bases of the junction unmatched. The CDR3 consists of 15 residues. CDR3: CASSLGQGADYGYTF. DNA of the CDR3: TGTGCCAGCAGTTTGGGACAGGGGGCCGACTATGGCTACACCTTC.

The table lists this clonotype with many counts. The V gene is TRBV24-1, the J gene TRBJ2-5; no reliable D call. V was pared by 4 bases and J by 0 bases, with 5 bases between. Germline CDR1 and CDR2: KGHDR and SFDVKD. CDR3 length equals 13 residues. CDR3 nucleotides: TGTGCCACCAGTGACCCCAACCAAGAGACCCAGTACTTC. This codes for CATSDPNQETQYF.